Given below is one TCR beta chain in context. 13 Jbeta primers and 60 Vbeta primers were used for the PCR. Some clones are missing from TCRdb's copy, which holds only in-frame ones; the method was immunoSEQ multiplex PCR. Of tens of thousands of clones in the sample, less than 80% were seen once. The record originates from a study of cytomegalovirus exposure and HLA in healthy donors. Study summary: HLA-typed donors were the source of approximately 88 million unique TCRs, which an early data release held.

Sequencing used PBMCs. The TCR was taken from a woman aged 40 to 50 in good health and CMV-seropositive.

CDR3 coding DNA: TGTGCCATCAGGAGCGGGGGTGACACAGATACGCAGTATTTT. Translation: CAIRSGGDTDTQYF. The V call is TRBV10-3, the J call TRBJ2-3; 8 positions agree with TRBD2. V gave up 6 bases and J gave up 2 bases; unmatched junction bases: 4. Germline values: CDR1 ENHRY, CDR2 SYGVKD. This CDR3 has 14 residues.